The clone carrying this T cell receptor beta chain was observed a few times. The data were produced by immunoSEQ multiplex PCR, yet TCRdb's version contains in-frame clones alone and is incomplete. The data hold 200,000 to 250,000 clones, with 87% observed a single time. This CDR3 has 15 residues. With 3 bases removed from V and 1 base from J, the gap between germline ends came to 12 bases. The germline CDR1 and CDR2 sequences are SGDLS and YYNGEE. The record originates from a study of blood T cell repertoires in COVID-19. This receptor was taken from a woman between 25 and 40 years old with acute COVID-19. This rearrangement joins TRBV9 to TRBJ2-3; tentatively, D is TRBD2 (6 bases). Specimen: PBMCs or T cells enriched from blood (not recorded which). This CDR3 is CASSAWAGRTDTQYF. The CDR3 bases are TGTGCCAGCAGCGCGTGGGCGGGACGCACAGATACGCAGTATTTT.